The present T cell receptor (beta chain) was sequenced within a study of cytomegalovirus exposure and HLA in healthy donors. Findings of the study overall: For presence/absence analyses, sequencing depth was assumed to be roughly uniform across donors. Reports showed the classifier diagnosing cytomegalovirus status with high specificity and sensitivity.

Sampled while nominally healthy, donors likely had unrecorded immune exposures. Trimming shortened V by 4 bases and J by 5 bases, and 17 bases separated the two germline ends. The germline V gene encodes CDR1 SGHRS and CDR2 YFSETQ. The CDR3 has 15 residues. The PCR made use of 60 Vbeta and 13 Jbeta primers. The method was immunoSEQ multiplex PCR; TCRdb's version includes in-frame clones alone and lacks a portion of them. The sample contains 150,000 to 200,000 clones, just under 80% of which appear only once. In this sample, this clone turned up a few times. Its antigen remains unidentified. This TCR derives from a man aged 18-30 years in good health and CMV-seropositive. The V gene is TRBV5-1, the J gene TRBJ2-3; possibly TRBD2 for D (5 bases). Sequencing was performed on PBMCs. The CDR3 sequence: CASSTTVANEDTQYF. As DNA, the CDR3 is TGCGCCAGCAGCACCACCGTAGCGAATGAAGATACGCAGTATTTT.